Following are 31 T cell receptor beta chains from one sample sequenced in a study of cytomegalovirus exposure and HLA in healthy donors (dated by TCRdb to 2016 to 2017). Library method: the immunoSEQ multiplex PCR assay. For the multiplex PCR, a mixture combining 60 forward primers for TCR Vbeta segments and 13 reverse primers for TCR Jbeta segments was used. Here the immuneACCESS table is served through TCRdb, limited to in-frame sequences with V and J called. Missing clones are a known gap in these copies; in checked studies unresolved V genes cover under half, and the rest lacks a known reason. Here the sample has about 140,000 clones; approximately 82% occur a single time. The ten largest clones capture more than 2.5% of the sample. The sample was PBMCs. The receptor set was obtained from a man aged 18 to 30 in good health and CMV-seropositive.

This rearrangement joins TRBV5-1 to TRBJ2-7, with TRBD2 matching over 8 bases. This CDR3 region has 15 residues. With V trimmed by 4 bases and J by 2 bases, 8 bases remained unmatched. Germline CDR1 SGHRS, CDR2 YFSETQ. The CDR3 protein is CASSPGGAATYEQYF. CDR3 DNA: TGCGCCAGCAGCCCGGGAGGGGCCGCCACCTACGAGCAGTACTTC.

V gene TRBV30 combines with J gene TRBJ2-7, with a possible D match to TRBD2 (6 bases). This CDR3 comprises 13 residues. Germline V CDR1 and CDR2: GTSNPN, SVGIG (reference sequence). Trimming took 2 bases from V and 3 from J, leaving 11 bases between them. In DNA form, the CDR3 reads TGTGCCTGGAGTCACGGGGGAGGCTACGAGCAGTACTTC. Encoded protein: CAWSHGGGYEQYF.

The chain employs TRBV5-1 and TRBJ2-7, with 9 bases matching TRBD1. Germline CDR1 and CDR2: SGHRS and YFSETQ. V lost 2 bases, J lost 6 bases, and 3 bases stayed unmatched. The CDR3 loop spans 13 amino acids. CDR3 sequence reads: CASSFRTGAEQYF. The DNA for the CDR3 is TGCGCCAGCAGCTTTCGGACAGGGGCCGAGCAGTACTTC. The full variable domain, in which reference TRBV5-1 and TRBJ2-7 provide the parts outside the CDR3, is KAGVTQTPRYLIKTRGQQVTLSCSPISGHRSVSWYQQTPGQGLQFLFEYFSETQRNKGNFPGRFSGRQFSNSRSEMNVSTLELGDSALYLCASSFRTGAEQYFGPGTRLTVT.

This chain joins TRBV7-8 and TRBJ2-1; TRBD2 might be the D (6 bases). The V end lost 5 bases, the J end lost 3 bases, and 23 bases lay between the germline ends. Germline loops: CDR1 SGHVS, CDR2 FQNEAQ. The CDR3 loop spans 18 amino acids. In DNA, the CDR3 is TGTGCCAGCAGCCTAAAGCGGGTACCCACCCTCCACTACAATGAGCAGTTCTTC. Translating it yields CASSLKRVPTLHYNEQFF. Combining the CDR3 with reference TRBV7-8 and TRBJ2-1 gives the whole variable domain GAGVSQSPRYKVAKRGQDVALRCDPISGHVSLFWYQQALGQGPEFLTYFQNEAQLDKSGLPSDRFFAERPEGSVSTLKIQRTQQEDSAVYLCASSLKRVPTLHYNEQFFGPGTRLTVL.

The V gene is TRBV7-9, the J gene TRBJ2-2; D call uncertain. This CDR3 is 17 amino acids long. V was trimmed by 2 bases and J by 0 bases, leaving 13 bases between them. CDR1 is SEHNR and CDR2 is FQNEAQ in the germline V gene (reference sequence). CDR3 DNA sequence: TGTGCCAGCAGCTTACCCCGACACACACCGAACACCGGGGAGCTGTTTTTT. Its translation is CASSLPRHTPNTGELFF.

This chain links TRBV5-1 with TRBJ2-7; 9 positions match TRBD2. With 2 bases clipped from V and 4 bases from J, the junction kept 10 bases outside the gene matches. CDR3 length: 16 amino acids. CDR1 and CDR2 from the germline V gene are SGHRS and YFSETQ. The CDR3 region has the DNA TGCGCCAGCAGCTTTTCTAGCGGGAACCTCGCGTACGAGCAGTACTTC. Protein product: CASSFSSGNLAYEQYF.

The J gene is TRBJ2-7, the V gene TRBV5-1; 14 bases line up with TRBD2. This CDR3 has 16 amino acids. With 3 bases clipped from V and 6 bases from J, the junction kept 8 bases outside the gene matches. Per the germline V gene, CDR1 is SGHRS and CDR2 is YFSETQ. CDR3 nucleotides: TGCGCCAGCAGCTGGAGCGGGACTAGCGGGAGTGGCGAGCAGTACTTC. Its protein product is CASSWSGTSGSGEQYF.

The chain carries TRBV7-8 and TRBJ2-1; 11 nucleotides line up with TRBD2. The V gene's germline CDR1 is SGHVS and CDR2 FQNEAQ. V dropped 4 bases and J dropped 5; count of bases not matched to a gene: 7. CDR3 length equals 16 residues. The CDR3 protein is CASSSLLAGGDNEQFF. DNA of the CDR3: TGTGCCAGCAGCTCCCTCTTAGCGGGAGGGGACAATGAGCAGTTCTTC.

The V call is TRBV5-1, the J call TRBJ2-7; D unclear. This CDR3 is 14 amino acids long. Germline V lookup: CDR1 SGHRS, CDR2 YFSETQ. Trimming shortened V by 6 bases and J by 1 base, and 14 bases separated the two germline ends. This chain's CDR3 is CASTPQPDSYEQYF. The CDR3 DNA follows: TGCGCCAGCACCCCACAGCCGGATTCCTACGAGCAGTACTTC.

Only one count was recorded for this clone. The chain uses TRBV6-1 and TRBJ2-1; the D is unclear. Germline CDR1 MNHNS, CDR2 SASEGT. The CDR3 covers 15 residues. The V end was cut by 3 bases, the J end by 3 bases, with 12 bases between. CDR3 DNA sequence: TGTGCCAGCAGTGAGTTAGAAGTTGACTACAATGAGCAGTTCTTC. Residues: CASSELEVDYNEQFF.

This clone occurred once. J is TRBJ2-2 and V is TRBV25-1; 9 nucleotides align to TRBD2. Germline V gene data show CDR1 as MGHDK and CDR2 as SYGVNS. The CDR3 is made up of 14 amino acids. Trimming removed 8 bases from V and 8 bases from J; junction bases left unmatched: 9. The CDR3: CASSTSGVEGELFF. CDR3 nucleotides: TGTGCCAGCTCGACTAGCGGAGTAGAAGGGGAGCTGTTTTTT.

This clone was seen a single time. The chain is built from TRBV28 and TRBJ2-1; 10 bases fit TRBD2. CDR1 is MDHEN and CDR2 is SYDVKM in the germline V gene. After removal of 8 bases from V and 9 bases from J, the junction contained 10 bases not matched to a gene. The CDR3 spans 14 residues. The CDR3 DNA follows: TGTGCCAGCGAGGACAGCGGGAGGGGCTTTGAGCAGTTCTTC. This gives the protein CASEDSGRGFEQFF.

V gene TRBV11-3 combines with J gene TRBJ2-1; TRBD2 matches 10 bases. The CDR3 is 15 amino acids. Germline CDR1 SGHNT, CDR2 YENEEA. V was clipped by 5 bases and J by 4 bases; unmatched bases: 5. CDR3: CASSPRTSGYNEQFF. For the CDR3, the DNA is TGTGCCAGCAGCCCCAGGACTAGCGGTTACAATGAGCAGTTCTTC.

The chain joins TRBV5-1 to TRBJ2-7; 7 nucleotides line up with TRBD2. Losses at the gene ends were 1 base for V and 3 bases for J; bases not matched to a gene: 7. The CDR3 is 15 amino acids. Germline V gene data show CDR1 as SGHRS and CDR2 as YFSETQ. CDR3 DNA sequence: TGCGCCAGCAGCTTGACCTCTAGCGGATTCTACGAGCAGTACTTC. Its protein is CASSLTSSGFYEQYF.

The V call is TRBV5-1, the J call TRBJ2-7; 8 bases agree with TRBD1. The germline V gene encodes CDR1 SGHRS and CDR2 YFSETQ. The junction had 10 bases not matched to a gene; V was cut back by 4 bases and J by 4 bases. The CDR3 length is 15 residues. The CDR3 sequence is CASSIAGGEGYEQYF. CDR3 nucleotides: TGCGCCAGCAGCATCGCAGGGGGCGAAGGGTACGAGCAGTACTTC.

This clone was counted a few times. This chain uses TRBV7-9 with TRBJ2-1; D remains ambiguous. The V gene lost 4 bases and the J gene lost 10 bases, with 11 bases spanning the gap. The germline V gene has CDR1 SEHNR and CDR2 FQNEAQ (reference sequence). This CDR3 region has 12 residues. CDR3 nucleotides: TGTGCCAGCAGCTCCCAGCTGCGGGAGCAGTTCTTC. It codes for CASSSQLREQFF.

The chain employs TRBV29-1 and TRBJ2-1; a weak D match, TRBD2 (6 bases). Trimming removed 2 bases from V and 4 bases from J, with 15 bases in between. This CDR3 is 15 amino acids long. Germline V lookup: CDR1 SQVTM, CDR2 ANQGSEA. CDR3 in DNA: TGCAGCGTTGAATTTGGGGGGTGGAAGTACAATGAGCAGTTCTTC. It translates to CSVEFGGWKYNEQFF.

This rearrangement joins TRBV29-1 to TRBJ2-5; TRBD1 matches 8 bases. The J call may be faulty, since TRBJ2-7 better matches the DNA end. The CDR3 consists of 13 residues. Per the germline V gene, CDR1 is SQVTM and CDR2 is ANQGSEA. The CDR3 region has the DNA TGCAGCGTCTTGACAGGGGAGAGCTACGAGCAGTACTTC. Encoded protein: CSVLTGESYEQYF.

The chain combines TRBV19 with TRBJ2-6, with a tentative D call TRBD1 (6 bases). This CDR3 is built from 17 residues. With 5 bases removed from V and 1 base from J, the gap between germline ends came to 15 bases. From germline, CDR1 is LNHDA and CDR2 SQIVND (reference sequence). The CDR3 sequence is CASSAGAVVSGANVLTF. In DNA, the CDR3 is TGTGCCAGTAGTGCAGGGGCGGTGGTGTCTGGGGCCAACGTCCTGACTTTC.

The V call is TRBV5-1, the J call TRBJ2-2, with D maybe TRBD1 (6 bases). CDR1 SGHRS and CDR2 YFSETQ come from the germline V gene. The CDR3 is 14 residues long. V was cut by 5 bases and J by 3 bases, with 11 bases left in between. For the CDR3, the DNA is TGCGCCAGCAGACCAGGGGCGGACACCGGGGAGCTGTTTTTT. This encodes CASRPGADTGELFF. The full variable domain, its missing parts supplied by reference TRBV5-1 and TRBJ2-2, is KAGVTQTPRYLIKTRGQQVTLSCSPISGHRSVSWYQQTPGQGLQFLFEYFSETQRNKGNFPGRFSGRQFSNSRSEMNVSTLELGDSALYLCASRPGADTGELFFGEGSRLTVL.

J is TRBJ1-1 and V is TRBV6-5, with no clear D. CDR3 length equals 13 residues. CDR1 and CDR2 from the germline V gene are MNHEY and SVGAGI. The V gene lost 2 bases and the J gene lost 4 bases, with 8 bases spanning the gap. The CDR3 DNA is TGTGCCAGCAGTTACACGCGGGGCACTGAAGCTTTCTTT. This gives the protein CASSYTRGTEAFF.

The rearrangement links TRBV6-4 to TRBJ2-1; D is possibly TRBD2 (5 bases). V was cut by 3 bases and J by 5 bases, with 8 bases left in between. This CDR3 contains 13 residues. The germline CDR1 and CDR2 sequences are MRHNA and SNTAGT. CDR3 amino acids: CASSEEAHNEQFF. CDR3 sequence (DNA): TGTGCCAGCAGTGAGGAGGCCCACAATGAGCAGTTCTTC.

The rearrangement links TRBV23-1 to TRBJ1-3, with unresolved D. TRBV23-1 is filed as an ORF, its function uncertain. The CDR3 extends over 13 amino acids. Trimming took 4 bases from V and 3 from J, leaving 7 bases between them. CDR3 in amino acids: CASSRAGGNTIYF. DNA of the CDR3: TGCGCCAGCAGTCGAGCAGGTGGAAACACCATATATTTT.

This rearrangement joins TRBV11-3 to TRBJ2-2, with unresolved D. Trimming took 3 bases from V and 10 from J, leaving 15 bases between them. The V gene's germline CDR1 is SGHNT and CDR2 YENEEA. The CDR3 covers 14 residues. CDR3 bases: TGTGCCAGCAGCTTTGCGGAGAGACCGACGGAGCTGTTTTTT. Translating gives CASSFAERPTELFF. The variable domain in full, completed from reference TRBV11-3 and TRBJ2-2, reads EAGVVQSPRYKIIEKKQPVAFWCNPISGHNTLYWYLQNLGQGPELLIRYENEEAVDDSQLPKDRFSAERLKGVDSTLKIQPAELGDSAVYLCASSFAERPTELFFGEGSRLTVL.

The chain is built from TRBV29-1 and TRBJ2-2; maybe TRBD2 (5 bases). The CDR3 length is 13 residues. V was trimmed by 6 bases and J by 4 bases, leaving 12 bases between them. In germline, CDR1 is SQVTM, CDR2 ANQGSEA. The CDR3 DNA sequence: TGCAGCGTAAGCCTAGCCGTCACCGGGGAGCTGTTTTTT. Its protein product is CSVSLAVTGELFF.

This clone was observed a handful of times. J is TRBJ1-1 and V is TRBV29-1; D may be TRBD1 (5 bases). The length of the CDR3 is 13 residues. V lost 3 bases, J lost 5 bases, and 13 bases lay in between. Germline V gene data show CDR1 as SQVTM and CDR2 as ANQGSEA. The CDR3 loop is CSVEGGRTTEAFF. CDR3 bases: TGCAGCGTTGAGGGGGGGAGAACTACTGAAGCTTTCTTT.

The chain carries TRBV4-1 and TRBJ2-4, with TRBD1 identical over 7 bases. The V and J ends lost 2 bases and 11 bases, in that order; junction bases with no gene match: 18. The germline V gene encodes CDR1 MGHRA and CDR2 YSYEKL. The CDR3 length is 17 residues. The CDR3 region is CASSQLGSGRGSNFQYF. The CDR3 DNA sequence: TGCGCCAGCAGCCAATTGGGGTCGGGCAGGGGGAGTAACTTTCAGTACTTC.

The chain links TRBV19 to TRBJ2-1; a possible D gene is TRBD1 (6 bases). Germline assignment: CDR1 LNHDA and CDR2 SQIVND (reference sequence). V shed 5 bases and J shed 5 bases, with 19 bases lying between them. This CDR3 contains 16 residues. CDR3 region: CASSGGLALDDNEQFF. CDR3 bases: TGTGCCAGTAGTGGGGGCCTGGCGTTGGACGACAATGAGCAGTTCTTC.

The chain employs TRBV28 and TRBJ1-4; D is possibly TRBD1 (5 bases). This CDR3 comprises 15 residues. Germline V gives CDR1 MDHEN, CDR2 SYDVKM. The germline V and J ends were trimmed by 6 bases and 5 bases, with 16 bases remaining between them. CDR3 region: CASRARGWQNEKLFF. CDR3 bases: TGTGCCAGCAGAGCGCGGGGCTGGCAGAATGAAAAACTGTTTTTT.

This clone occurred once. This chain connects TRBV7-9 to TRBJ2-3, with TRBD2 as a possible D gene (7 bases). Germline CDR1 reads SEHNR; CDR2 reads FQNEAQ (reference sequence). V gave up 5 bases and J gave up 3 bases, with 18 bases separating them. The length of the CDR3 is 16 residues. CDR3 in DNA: TGTGCCAGCAGCCCTACGATGGGGGGGCGGACAGATACGCAGTATTTT. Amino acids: CASSPTMGGRTDTQYF. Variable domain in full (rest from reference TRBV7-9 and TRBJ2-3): DTGVSQNPRHKITKRGQNVTFRCDPISEHNRLYWYRQTLGQGPEFLTYFQNEAQLEKSRLLSDRFSAERPKGSFSTLEIQRTEQGDSAMYLCASSPTMGGRTDTQYFGPGTRLTVL.

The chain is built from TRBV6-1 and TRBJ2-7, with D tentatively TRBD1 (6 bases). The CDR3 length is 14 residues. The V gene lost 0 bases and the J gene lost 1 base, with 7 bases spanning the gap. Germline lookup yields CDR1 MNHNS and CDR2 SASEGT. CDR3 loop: CASSEAQGSYEQYF. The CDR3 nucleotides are TGTGCCAGCAGTGAAGCACAGGGTTCCTACGAGCAGTACTTC.